This TCR beta chain originates from a study of blood T cell repertoires in COVID-19. In the study overall: There were acute and convalescent COVID-19 samples, and they came from the United States, Italy and Spain. PBMCs, B-cell-depleted T cells, or T cells provided the cDNA or gDNA that made up the material.

Using immunoSEQ multiplex PCR, the repertoire was profiled, and TCRdb retains in-frame clones only, with some absent. The sample records about 300,000 clones, 85% being singletons. Germline CDR1 and CDR2: MNHEY and SMNVEV (reference sequence). This CDR3 contains 16 residues. V was clipped by 3 bases and J by 8 bases; unmatched bases: 7. Participants spanned ages roughly 18 to 90 years and resided in 20 to 30 US areas. Each participant's cohort was designated according to participant-reported clinical history. The TCR sequence derives from a woman aged 25 to 39 who had been exposed to COVID-19. The V call is TRBV27, the J call TRBJ2-1; 13 bases agree with TRBD2. The sequencing sample was made of PBMCs or T cells enriched from blood (not recorded which). In DNA, the CDR3 is TGTGCCAGCAGTTTCCAAACTAGCGGGGGGGCCCATGAGCAGTTCTTC. Protein product: CASSFQTSGGAHEQFF.